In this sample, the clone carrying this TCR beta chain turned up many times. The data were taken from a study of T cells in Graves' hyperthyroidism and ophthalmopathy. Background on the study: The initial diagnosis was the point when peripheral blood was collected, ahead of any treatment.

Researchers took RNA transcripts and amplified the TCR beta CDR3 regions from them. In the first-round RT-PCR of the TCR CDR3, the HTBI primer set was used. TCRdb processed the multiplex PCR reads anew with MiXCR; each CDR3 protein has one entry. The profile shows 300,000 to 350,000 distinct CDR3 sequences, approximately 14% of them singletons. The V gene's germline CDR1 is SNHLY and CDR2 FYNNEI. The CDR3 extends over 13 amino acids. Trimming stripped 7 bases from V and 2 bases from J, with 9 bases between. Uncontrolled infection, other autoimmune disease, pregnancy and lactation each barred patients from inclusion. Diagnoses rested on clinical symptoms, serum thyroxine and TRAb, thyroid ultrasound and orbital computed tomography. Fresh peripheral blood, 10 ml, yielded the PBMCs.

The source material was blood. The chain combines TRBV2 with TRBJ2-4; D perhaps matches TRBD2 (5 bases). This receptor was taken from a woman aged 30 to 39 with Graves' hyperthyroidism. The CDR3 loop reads CASTEVPKNIQYF. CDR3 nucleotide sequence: TGTGCCAGCACGGAGGTCCCCAAAAACATTCAGTACTTC.